This T cell receptor (beta chain) was sequenced in a study of blood T cell repertoires in COVID-19. Study context: Some COVID-19 samples were acute and others convalescent; all came from the United States, Italy and Spain. The cDNA or gDNA used as material had been derived from T cells, B-cell-depleted T cells, or PBMCs.

In its sample, this clone was seen a few times. In the source study's methods: Reference gene primer amplification yielded estimated nucleated cell counts. The data were produced by immunoSEQ multiplex PCR, yet TCRdb's version contains in-frame clones alone and is incomplete. Clone size and the V and J calls come from that table; the DNA yielded D and trimming. The sample consists of more than 9,500 clones, approximately 85% of them appearing once. Trimming cost V 7 bases and J 1 base; bases outside gene matches: 10. Germline assignment: CDR1 SGHTA and CDR2 FQGNSA. The CDR3 runs 17 residues. J is TRBJ2-3 and V is TRBV7-2, with 11 positions matching TRBD2. Sequenced material: peripheral blood. The TCR was taken from a human donor in a cohort sampled during active COVID-19. CDR3 loop: CASTYSGGAGGTDTQYF. CDR3 coding DNA: TGTGCCAGCACCTATAGCGGGGGGGCCGGGGGCACAGATACGCAGTATTTT.